Each of the 5 T cell receptor beta chains below was sequenced from the same sample in a study of OX40 agonist ivuxolimab in advanced cancers. Here immunoSEQ multiplex PCR was the method, and the copy in TCRdb shows in-frame clones only, minus some. This sample has nearly 50,000 clones, with approximately 90% found just once. The sequences come from CD4+ or CD8+ T cells sorted from blood, collected in a trial of the OX40 agonist ivuxolimab. The receptor set was obtained from an adult with an advanced solid tumor such as melanoma, head and neck, liver or kidney cancer.

The rearrangement joins TRBV18 to TRBJ1-4; TRBD1 matches at 9 bases. CDR1 is KGHSH, CDR2 LQKENI, per germline. The CDR3 is 19 amino acids. V trimming: 2 bases; J trimming: 3 bases; junction bases outside the gene matches: 13. The CDR3 region is CASSPSFAGQGFSNEKLFF. The CDR3 DNA follows: TGTGCCAGCTCACCATCATTTGCGGGACAGGGATTTTCTAATGAAAAACTGTTTTTT.

The V gene is TRBV7-9, the J gene TRBJ2-2; weak D call: TRBD2 (6 bases). Trimming removed 3 bases at V and 4 bases at J, with 15 bases between. CDR1 and CDR2 (germline): SEHNR, FQNEAQ (reference sequence). This CDR3 is 16 amino acids long. In DNA form, the CDR3 reads TGTGCCAGCAGCTTCGCGGGGCTACTGGGCACCGGGGAGCTGTTTTTT. Protein product: CASSFAGLLGTGELFF.

The chain recombines TRBV30 with TRBJ2-7, with 14 positions matching TRBD2. V was pared by 3 bases and J by 0 bases, with 13 bases of the junction left unmatched. The CDR3 runs 19 residues. Germline V gene lookup returns CDR1 GTSNPN and CDR2 SVGIG (reference sequence). In DNA form, the CDR3 reads TGTGCCTGGAGAGCCTCACCGGGACTAGCGGGAGTAAGCTCCTACGAGCAGTACTTC. Protein product: CAWRASPGLAGVSSYEQYF.

This chain uses TRBV27 with TRBJ2-3, with D perhaps TRBD1 or TRBD2 (5 bases each). The CDR3 contains 14 residues. V was trimmed by 4 bases and J by 8 bases, leaving 16 bases between them. The germline CDR1 and CDR2 sequences are MNHEY and SMNVEV (reference sequence). The CDR3 is CASSWDLPSGTQYF. CDR3 nucleotide sequence: TGTGCCAGCAGTTGGGACCTCCCCTCGGGTACGCAGTATTTT.

The CDR3 coding sequence is TGTGCCAGCAGCGTAGGACTAGCGGGAGTCTACGAGCAGTACTTC. Its protein product is CASSVGLAGVYEQYF. The chain has TRBV9 and TRBJ2-7, with TRBD2 matching over 12 bases. V dropped 0 bases and J dropped 3; count of bases not matched to a gene: 1. The germline V gene has CDR1 SGDLS and CDR2 YYNGEE. This CDR3 region has 15 residues.